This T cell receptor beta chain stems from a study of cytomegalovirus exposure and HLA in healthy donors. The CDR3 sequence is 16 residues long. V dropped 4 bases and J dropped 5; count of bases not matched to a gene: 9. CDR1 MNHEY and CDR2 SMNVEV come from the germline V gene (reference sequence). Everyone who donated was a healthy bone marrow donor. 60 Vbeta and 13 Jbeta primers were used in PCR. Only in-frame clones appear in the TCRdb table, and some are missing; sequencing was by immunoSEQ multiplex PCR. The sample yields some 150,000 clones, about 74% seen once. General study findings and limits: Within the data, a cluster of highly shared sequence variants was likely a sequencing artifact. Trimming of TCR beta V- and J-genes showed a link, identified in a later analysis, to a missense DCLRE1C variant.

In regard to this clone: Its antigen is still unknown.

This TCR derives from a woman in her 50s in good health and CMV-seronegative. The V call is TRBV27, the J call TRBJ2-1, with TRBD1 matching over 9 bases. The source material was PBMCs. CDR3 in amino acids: CASSSTRGQGDNEQFF. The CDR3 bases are TGTGCCAGCAGTTCGACACGGGGACAGGGAGACAATGAGCAGTTCTTC.